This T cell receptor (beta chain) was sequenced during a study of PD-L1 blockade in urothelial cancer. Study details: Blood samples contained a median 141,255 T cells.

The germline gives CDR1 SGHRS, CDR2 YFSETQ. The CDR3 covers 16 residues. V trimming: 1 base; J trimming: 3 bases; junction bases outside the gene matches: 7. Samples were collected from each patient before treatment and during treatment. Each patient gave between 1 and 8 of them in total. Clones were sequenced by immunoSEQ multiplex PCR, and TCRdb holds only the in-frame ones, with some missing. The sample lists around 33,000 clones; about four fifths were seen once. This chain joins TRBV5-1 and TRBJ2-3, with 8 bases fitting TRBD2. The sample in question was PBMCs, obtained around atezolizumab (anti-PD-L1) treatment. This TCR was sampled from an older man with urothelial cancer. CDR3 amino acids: CASSLSGSIRTDTQYF. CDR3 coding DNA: TGCGCCAGCAGCTTGAGCGGGAGTATTAGGACAGATACGCAGTATTTT.